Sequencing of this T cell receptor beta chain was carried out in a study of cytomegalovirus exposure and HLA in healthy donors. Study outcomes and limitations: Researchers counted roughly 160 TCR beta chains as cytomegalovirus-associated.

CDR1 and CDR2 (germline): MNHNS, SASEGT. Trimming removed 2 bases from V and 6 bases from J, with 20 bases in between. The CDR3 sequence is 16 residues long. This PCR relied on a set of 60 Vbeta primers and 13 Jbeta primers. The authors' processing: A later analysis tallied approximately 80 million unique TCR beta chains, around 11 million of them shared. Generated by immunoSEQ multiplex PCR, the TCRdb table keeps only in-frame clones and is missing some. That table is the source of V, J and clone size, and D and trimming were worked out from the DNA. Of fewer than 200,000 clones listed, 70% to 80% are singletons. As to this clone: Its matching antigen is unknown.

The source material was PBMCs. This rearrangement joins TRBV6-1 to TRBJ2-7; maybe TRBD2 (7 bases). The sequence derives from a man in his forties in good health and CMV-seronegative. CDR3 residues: CASSEYGREIRGEQYF. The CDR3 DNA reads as TGTGCCAGCAGTGAATATGGGCGGGAGATCAGGGGCGAGCAGTACTTC.